The 12 T cell receptor beta chains listed next were all sequenced from one sample in a study of CD8+CD57+ T cells in acquired aplastic anemia. All sequencing subjects had displayed CD8+CD57+ cell expansion on flow cytometry. Genomic DNA acted as the template from which TCR beta VDJ combination and CDR3 sequence profiling were carried out. TCRdb analysed the reads with MiXCR anew, one entry per CDR3 protein. The sample yields fewer than 85,000 distinct CDR3 sequences, just over 70% seen once. What was sequenced was sorted CD4+, CD8+, or CD8+CD57+ T cells (not recorded which) from PBMCs. Every receptor here comes from a human donor with aplastic anemia.

The chain carries TRBV2 and TRBJ2-7; 12 positions agree with TRBD2. V lost 5 bases, J lost 4 bases, and 6 bases stayed unmatched. Germline V gene data show CDR1 as SNHLY and CDR2 as FYNNEI. This CDR3 region has 15 residues. CDR3 coding DNA: TGTGCCAGCAGTAGGGGGACTAGCGGGCTTTACGAGCAGTACTTC. Its protein product is CASSRGTSGLYEQYF. The whole variable domain, filled in from reference TRBV2 and TRBJ2-7, reads EPEVTQTPSHQVTQMGQEVILRCVPISNHLYFYWYRQILGQKVEFLVSFYNNEISEKSEIFDDQFSVERPDGSNFTLKIRSTKLEDSAMYFCASSRGTSGLYEQYFGPGTRLTVT.

In this sample, this clonotype turned up once. This CDR3 reads CAISDVRGGVYGYTF. CDR3 DNA: TGTGCCATCAGTGACGTACGTGGAGGGGTCTATGGCTACACCTTC. The chain has TRBV10-3 and TRBJ1-2; possibly TRBD1 for D (5 bases). V lost 3 bases and J 4 bases, leaving 15 bases between the germline ends. CDR1 and CDR2 from the germline V gene are ENHRY and SYGVKD. The CDR3 length is 15 residues.

This chain connects TRBV7-9 to TRBJ2-7, with TRBD1 identical over 7 bases. The V gene end was trimmed by 6 bases and the J gene end by 4 bases; junction bases not matched to a gene: 6. The CDR3 is 13 residues long. Germline-derived CDR1 and CDR2 are SEHNR and FQNEAQ (reference sequence). CDR3 region: CASRSGTVYEQYF. The CDR3 DNA is TGTGCCAGCAGATCCGGGACAGTTTACGAGCAGTACTTC.

The chain couples TRBV9 to TRBJ2-5; D gene unclear. Germline CDR1 is SGDLS and CDR2 is YYNGEE. Trimming shortened V by 3 bases and J by 2 bases, and 8 bases separated the two germline ends. The CDR3 runs 13 residues. The CDR3 region is CASSALGQETQYF. The CDR3 nucleotides are TGTGCCAGCAGCGCCCTCGGGCAAGAGACCCAGTACTTC.

This clonotype appeared a few times. J is TRBJ1-1 and V is TRBV7-2; D is undetermined. Deletions cut 3 bases from V and 1 base from J, with 6 bases between. The CDR3 is 13 amino acids. Germline V lookup: CDR1 SGHTA, CDR2 FQGNSA. The CDR3 DNA is TGTGCCAGCAGCTTTCCTGGGAACACTGAAGCTTTCTTT. This gives the protein CASSFPGNTEAFF.

J is TRBJ1-6 and V is TRBV9; D is undetermined. The CDR3 is 14 residues long. V gave up 3 bases and J gave up 2 bases, with 6 bases separating them. Germline CDR1 SGDLS, CDR2 YYNGEE. The CDR3: CASSAEPYNSPLHF. The CDR3 coding sequence is TGTGCCAGCAGCGCAGAGCCCTATAATTCACCCCTCCACTTT. The variable domain in full, completed from reference TRBV9 and TRBJ1-6, reads DSGVTQTPKHLITATGQRVTLRCSPRSGDLSVYWYQQSLDQGLQFLIQYYNGEERAKGNILERFSAQQFPDLHSELNLSSLELGDSALYFCASSAEPYNSPLHFGNGTRLTVT.

The V and J genes are TRBV10-3 and TRBJ1-1; D is unclear. V dropped 2 bases and J dropped 1 base, with 11 bases sitting between them. The CDR3 length is 15 residues. The germline CDR1 and CDR2 sequences are ENHRY and SYGVKD. The CDR3 DNA is TGTGCCATCAGTGAGAATCGGAAGGAGAACACTGAAGCTTTCTTT. Protein sequence: CAISENRKENTEAFF.

This clonotype appeared a single time. The gene calls are TRBV7-9 and TRBJ1-1; no clear D gene. Trimming left V 2 bases short and J 7 bases short, with 8 bases between. The CDR3 is made up of 12 amino acids. Germline loops: CDR1 SEHNR, CDR2 FQNEAQ (reference sequence). DNA for the CDR3: TGTGCCAGCAGCTTAATACAGCTTGAAGCTTTCTTT. Its protein product is CASSLIQLEAFF.

J is TRBJ2-7 and V is TRBV7-9; D may be TRBD1 (6 bases). V was cut by 1 base and J by 5 bases, with 6 bases left in between. The CDR3 has 12 amino acids. The germline V gene encodes CDR1 SEHNR and CDR2 FQNEAQ (reference sequence). In nucleotides, the CDR3 is TGTGCCAGCAGCTTAGAGGGGGACGAGCAGTACTTC. Protein: CASSLEGDEQYF.

This CDR3 is CASFESAHEQFF. In DNA form, the CDR3 reads TGTGCCAGCTTCGAATCTGCACATGAGCAGTTCTTC. The chain has TRBV7-8 and TRBJ2-1, with D hard to call. The ends were cut back, 8 bases at V and 8 bases at J, with 13 bases in the middle. This CDR3 contains 12 residues. The V gene's germline CDR1 is SGHVS and CDR2 FQNEAQ.

The chain couples TRBV20-1 to TRBJ2-7; unclear D gene. V lost 0 bases and J lost 5, with 14 bases in between. Germline V gene data show CDR1 as DFQATT and CDR2 as SNEGSKA (reference sequence). This CDR3 contains 14 residues. The CDR3 DNA reads TGCAGTGCTAGAGATCTGGCGGCTCTTAACGAGCAGTACTTC. It is translated as CSARDLAALNEQYF.

The chain employs TRBV11-2 and TRBJ2-2, with D possibly matching TRBD1 (5 bases). The CDR3 totals 13 residues. V was cut by 6 bases and J by 3 bases, with 8 bases left in between. From germline, CDR1 is SGHAT and CDR2 FQNNGV. Written as DNA, the CDR3 is TGTGCCAGCAGTCGCAGGGACACCGGGGAGCTGTTTTTT. This translates into CASSRRDTGELFF.